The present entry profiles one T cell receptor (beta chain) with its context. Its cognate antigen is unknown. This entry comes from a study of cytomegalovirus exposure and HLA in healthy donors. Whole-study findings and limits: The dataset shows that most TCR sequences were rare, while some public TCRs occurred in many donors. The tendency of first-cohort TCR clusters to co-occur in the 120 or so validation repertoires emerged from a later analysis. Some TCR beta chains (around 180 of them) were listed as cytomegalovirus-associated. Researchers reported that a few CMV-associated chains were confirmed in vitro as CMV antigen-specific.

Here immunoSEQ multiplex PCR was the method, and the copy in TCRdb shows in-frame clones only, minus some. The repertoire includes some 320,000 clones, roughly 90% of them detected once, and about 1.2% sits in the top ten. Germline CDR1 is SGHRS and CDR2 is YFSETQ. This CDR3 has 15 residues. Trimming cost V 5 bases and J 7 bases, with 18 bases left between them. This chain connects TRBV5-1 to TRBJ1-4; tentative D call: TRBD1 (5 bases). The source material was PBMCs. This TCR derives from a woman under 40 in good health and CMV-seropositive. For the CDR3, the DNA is TGCGCCAGCAGAGATCAGGGAACCGGGGGTGAAAAACTGTTTTTT. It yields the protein CASRDQGTGGEKLFF.